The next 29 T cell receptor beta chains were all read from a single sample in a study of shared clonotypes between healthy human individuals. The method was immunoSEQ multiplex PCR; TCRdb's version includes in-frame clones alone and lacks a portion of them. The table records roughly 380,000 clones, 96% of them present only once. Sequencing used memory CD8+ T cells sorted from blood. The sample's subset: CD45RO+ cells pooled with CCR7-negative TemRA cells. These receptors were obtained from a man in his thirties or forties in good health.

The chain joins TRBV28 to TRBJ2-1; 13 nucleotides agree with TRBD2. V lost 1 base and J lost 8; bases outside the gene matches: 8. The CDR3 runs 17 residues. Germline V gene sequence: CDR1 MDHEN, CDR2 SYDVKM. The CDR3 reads CASSLSRTSGRSYEQFF. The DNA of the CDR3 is TGTGCCAGCAGTTTATCTCGGACTAGCGGGAGAAGCTATGAGCAGTTCTTC. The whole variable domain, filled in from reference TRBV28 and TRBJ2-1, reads DVKVTQSSRYLVKRTGEKVFLECVQDMDHENMFWYRQDPGLGLRLIYFSYDVKMKEKGDIPEGYSVSREKKERFSLILESASTNQTSMYLCASSLSRTSGRSYEQFFGPGTRLTVL.

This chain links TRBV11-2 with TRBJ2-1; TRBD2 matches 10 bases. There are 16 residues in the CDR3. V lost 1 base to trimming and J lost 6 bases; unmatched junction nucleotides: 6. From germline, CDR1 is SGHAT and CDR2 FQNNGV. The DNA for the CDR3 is TGTGCCAGCAGCTTAGCCCCTAGCGGGAGTATCAATGAGCAGTTCTTC. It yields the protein CASSLAPSGSINEQFF.

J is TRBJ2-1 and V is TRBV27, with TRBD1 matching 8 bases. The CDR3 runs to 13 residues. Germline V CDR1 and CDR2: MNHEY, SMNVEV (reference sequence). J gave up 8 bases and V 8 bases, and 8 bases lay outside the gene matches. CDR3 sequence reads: CASSGTGSHEQFF. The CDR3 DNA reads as TGTGCCAGCTCCGGGACAGGCTCGCATGAGCAGTTCTTC.

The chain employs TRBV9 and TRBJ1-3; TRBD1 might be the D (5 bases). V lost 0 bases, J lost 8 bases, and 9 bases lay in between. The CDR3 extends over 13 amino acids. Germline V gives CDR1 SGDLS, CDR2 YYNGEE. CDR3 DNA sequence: TGTGCCAGCAGCGTAGCAATGGGGGACACCATATATTTT. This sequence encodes CASSVAMGDTIYF.

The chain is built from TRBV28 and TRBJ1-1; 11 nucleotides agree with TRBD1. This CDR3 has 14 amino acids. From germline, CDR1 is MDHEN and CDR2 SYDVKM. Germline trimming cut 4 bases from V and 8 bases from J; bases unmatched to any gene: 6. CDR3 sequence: CASSWDRGIVEAFF. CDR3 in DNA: TGTGCCAGCAGTTGGGACAGGGGGATTGTCGAAGCTTTCTTT. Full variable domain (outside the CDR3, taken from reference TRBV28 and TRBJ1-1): DVKVTQSSRYLVKRTGEKVFLECVQDMDHENMFWYRQDPGLGLRLIYFSYDVKMKEKGDIPEGYSVSREKKERFSLILESASTNQTSMYLCASSWDRGIVEAFFGQGTRLTVV.

The CDR3 DNA follows: TGTGCCAGCACCGAAGGTCTAGCGGGAAGCACAGATACGCAGTATTTT. Amino acid sequence: CASTEGLAGSTDTQYF. The chain employs TRBV6-4 and TRBJ2-3; 9 bases are shared with TRBD2. CDR3 size: 16 residues. Germline CDR1 is MRHNA and CDR2 is SNTAGT. V was clipped by 7 bases and J by 0 bases; unmatched bases: 8.

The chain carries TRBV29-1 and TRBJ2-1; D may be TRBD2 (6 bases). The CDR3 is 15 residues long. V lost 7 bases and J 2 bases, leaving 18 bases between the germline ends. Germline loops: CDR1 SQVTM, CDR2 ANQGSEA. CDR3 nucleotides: TGCAGCGCCCGGGCCGGGGAGGTCACCTACAATGAGCAGTTCTTC. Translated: CSARAGEVTYNEQFF.

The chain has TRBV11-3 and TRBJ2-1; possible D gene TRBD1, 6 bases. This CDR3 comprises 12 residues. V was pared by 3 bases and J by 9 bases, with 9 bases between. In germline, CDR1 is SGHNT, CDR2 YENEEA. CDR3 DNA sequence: TGTGCCAGCAGCTTGCCCAGGGGTGAGCAGTTCTTC. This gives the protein CASSLPRGEQFF.

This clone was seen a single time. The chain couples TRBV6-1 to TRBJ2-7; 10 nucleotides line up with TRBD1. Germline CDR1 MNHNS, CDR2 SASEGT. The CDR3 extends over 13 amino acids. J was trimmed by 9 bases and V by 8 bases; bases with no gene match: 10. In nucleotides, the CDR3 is TGTGCCAGCCCGGCGGACAGGGGGGGAGGGCAGTACTTC. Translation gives CASPADRGGGQYF.

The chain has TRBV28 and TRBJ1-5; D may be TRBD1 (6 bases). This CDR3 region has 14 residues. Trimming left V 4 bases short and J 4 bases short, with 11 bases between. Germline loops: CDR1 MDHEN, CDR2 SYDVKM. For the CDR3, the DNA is TGTGCCAGCAGTTATGGGACACTAAATCAGCCCCAGCATTTT. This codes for CASSYGTLNQPQHF.

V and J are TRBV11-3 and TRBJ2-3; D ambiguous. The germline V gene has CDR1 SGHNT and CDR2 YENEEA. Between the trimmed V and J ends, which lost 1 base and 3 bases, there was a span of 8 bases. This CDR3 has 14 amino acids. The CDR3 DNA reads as TGTGCCAGCAGCTTAGGGAAAAATACAGATACGCAGTATTTT. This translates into CASSLGKNTDTQYF.

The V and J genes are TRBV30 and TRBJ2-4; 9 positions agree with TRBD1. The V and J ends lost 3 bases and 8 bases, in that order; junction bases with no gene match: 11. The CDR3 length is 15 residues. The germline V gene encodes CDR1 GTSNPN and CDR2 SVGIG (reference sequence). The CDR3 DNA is TGTGCCTGGAGGACCTCGGGGACAGGGATTTACATTCAGTACTTC. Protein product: CAWRTSGTGIYIQYF.

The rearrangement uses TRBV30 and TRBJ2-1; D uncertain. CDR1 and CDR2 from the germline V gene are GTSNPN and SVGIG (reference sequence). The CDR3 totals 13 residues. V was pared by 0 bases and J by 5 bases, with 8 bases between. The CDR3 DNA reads TGTGCCTGGAGTGTCGCTATCGACAATGAGCAGTTCTTC. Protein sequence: CAWSVAIDNEQFF.

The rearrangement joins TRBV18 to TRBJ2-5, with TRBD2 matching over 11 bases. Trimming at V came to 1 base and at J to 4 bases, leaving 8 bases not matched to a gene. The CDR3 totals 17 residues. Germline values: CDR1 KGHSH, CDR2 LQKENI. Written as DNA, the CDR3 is TGTGCCAGCTCACCACGGATTAGCGGGAGGGCCATAGAGACCCAGTACTTC. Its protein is CASSPRISGRAIETQYF.

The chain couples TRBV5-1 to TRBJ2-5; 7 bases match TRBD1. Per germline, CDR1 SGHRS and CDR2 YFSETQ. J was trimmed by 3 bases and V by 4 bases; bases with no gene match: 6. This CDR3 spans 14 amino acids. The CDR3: CASSPGQAKETQYF. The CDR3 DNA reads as TGCGCCAGCAGCCCTGGACAGGCCAAAGAGACCCAGTACTTC.

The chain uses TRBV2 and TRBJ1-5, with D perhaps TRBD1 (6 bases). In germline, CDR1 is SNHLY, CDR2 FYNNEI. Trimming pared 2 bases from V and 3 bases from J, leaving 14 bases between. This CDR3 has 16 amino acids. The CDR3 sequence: CASSEFTGGFNQPQHF. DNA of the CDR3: TGTGCCAGCAGTGAATTTACTGGGGGCTTCAATCAGCCCCAGCATTTT.

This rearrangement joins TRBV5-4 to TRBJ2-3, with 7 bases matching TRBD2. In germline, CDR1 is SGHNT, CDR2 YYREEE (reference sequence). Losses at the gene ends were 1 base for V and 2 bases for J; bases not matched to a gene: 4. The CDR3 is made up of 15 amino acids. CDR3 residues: CASSLIAGHTDTQYF. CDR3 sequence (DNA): TGTGCCAGCAGCTTGATAGCGGGCCACACAGATACGCAGTATTTT.

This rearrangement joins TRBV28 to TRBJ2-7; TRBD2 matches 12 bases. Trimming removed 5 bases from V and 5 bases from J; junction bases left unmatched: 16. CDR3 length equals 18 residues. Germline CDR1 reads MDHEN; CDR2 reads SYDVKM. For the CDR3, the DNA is TGTGCCAGCAGTCTAGACTCTAGCGGGAGGGCCTCGAGAAACGAGCAGTACTTC. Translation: CASSLDSSGRASRNEQYF.

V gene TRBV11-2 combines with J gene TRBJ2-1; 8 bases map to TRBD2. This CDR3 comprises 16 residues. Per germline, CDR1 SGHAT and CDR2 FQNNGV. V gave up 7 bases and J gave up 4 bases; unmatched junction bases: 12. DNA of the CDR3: TGTGCCAGCACCCTGATAAGCGGGAGACCTTACAATGAGCAGTTCTTC. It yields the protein CASTLISGRPYNEQFF.

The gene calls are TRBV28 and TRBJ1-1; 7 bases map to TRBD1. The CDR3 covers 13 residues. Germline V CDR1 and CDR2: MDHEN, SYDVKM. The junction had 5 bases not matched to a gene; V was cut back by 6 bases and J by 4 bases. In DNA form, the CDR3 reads TGTGCCAGCAGCTCCGACAGGGCCACTGAAGCTTTCTTT. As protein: CASSSDRATEAFF.

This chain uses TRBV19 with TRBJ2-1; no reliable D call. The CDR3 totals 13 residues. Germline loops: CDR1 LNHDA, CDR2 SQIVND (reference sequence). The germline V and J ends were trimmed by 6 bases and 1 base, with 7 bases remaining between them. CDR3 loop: CASRATSYNEQFF. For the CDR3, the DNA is TGTGCCAGTAGGGCGACGTCCTACAATGAGCAGTTCTTC.

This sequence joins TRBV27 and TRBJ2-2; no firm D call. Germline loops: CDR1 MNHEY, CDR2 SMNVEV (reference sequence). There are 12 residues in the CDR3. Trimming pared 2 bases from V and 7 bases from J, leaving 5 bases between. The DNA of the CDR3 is TGTGCCAGCAGTTTAAGGGACGGGGAGCTGTTTTTT. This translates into CASSLRDGELFF.

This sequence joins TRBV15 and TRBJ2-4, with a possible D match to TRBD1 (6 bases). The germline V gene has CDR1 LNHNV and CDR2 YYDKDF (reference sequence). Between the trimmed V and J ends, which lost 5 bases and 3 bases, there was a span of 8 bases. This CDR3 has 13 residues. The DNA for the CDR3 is TGTGCCACCAGCGTGGACAGCAAAAACATTCAGTACTTC. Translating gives CATSVDSKNIQYF.

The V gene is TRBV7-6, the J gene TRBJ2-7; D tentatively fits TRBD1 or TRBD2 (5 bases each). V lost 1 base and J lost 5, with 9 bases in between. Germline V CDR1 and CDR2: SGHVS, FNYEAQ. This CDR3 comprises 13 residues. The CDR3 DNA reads TGTGCCAGCAGCTTAGGACGAGGGGACGAGCAGTACTTC. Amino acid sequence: CASSLGRGDEQYF.

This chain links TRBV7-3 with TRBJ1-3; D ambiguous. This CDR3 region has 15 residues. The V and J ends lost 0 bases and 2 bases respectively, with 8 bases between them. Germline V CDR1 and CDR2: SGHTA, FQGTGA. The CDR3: CASSLTGEPGNTIYF. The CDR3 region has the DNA TGTGCCAGCAGCTTAACCGGGGAGCCTGGAAACACCATATATTTT.

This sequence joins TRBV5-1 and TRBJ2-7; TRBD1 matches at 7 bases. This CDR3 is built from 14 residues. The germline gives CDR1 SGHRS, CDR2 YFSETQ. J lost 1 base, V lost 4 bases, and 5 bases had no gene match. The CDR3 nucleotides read TGCGCCAGCAGCGGTCAGGGGGTATCCTACGAGCAGTACTTC. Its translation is CASSGQGVSYEQYF.

In DNA, the CDR3 is TGTGCCAGCAGCCAATTATCAGAGGGGGCAGATACGCAGTATTTT. Its protein product is CASSQLSEGADTQYF. The chain links TRBV4-2 to TRBJ2-3; perhaps TRBD1 as D (6 bases). The germline CDR1 and CDR2 sequences are LGHNA and YNFKEQ. The V end was cut by 2 bases, the J end by 4 bases, with 13 bases between. The CDR3 covers 15 residues.

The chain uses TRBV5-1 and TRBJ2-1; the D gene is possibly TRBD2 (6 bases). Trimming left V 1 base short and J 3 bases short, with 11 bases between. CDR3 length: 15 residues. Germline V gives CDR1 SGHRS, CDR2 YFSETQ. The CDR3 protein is CASSLPGVYYNEQFF. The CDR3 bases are TGCGCCAGCAGCTTGCCGGGGGTTTACTACAATGAGCAGTTCTTC.

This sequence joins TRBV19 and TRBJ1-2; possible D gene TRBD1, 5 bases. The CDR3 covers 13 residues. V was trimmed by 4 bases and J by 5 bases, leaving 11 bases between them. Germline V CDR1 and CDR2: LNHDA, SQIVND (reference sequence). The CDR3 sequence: CASSNQGIYGYTF. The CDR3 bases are TGTGCCAGTAGTAATCAGGGAATTTATGGCTACACCTTC.